This passage covers 21 T cell receptor beta chains from one sample sequenced in a study of technical replicates of blood from a few donors (dated 2017 in TCRdb). Libraries came from the immunoSEQ multiplex PCR assay. TCRdb re-hosts the immuneACCESS table, in-frame sequences only. Its copies lack some clones; in the studies checked, an unresolved V gene accounts for under half of them, and the cause for the rest is not known. The sample records some 100,000 clones, over 95% of which are singletons. Jointly, the top ten make up roughly 0.21% of the sample. The sample was T cells isolated from PBMCs. Receptors originate from a human donor in good health.

The chain has TRBV9 and TRBJ2-1, with 8 bases fitting TRBD2. V gave up 4 bases and J gave up 3 bases; unmatched junction bases: 6. The CDR3 runs 15 residues. The V gene's germline CDR1 is SGDLS and CDR2 YYNGEE. The CDR3 DNA reads TGTGCCAGCAGCCCCGGGACTAGTGTCTACAATGAGCAGTTCTTC. This translates into CASSPGTSVYNEQFF.

This chain links TRBV27 with TRBJ1-5, with D perhaps TRBD1 (6 bases). Germline V gene lookup returns CDR1 MNHEY and CDR2 SMNVEV (reference sequence). This CDR3 spans 13 amino acids. Trimming shortened V by 8 bases and J by 12 bases, and 20 bases separated the two germline ends. CDR3 residues: CASALGSGTHQHF. Written as DNA, the CDR3 is TGTGCCAGCGCTTTGGGGTCCGGGACACACCAGCATTTT.

The genes are TRBV7-9 and TRBJ2-1; the match to TRBD2 covers 8 bases. Per germline, CDR1 SEHNR and CDR2 FQNEAQ (reference sequence). This CDR3 is 14 amino acids long. The trim removed 0 bases at V and 5 bases at J, leaving 0 bases unmatched. In nucleotides, the CDR3 is TGTGCCAGCAGCTTAGCACTAGCGGACAATGAGCAGTTCTTC. Protein: CASSLALADNEQFF.

The J gene is TRBJ1-5, the V gene TRBV7-2; 10 positions match TRBD1. CDR1 is SGHTA, CDR2 FQGNSA, per germline. After removal of 1 base from V and 7 bases from J, the junction contained 4 bases not matched to a gene. The CDR3 has 15 residues. CDR3 in amino acids: CASSLVGQGDQPQHF. The CDR3, as DNA: TGTGCCAGCAGCTTAGTCGGACAGGGGGACCAGCCCCAGCATTTT. The whole variable domain, remainder taken from reference TRBV7-2 and TRBJ1-5, is GAGVSQSPSNKVTEKGKDVELRCDPISGHTALYWYRQSLGQGLEFLIYFQGNSAPDKSGLPSDRFSAERTGGSVSTLTIQRTQQEDSAVYLCASSLVGQGDQPQHFGDGTRLSIL.

V is TRBV6-1 and J is TRBJ2-5; D call uncertain. The CDR3 contains 14 residues. In germline, CDR1 is MNHNS, CDR2 SASEGT. The V and J ends lost 1 base and 4 bases respectively, with 10 bases between them. CDR3 loop: CASSEVGVRETQYF. The CDR3 coding sequence is TGTGCCAGCAGTGAAGTTGGAGTGAGAGAGACCCAGTACTTC.

The V call is TRBV27, the J call TRBJ2-3, with TRBD2 as a possible D gene (5 bases). V was trimmed by 0 bases and J by 4 bases, leaving 11 bases between them. Germline V gene lookup returns CDR1 MNHEY and CDR2 SMNVEV (reference sequence). This CDR3 region has 15 residues. In DNA, the CDR3 is TGTGCCAGCAGTTTATCGGCCCTAGCCGCAGATACGCAGTATTTT. This sequence encodes CASSLSALAADTQYF.

This chain connects TRBV18 to TRBJ1-4, with D possibly matching TRBD1 (6 bases). Trimming left V 2 bases short and J 6 bases short, with 10 bases between. There are 14 residues in the CDR3. Germline CDR1 reads KGHSH; CDR2 reads LQKENI. This CDR3 is CASSPTRQDEKLFF. The CDR3 DNA reads TGTGCCAGCTCACCAACTCGACAGGATGAAAAACTGTTTTTT.

The V gene is TRBV6-5, the J gene TRBJ2-1; 9 bases line up with TRBD1. CDR3 size: 14 residues. The germline gives CDR1 MNHEY, CDR2 SVGAGI. The trim removed 3 bases at V and 8 bases at J, leaving 5 bases unmatched. DNA of the CDR3: TGTGCCAGCAGTTATGGGACAGGGAGCGATGAGCAGTTCTTC. It codes for CASSYGTGSDEQFF.

Written as DNA, the CDR3 is TGTGCCAGCAGTTTATCCCCCCTGGGGGGGCAGGGTACGCAGTATTTT. Its translation: CASSLSPLGGQGTQYF. J is TRBJ2-3 and V is TRBV27; possibly TRBD2 for D (7 bases). The germline V and J ends were trimmed by 0 bases and 8 bases, with 18 bases remaining between them. The CDR3 consists of 16 residues. CDR1 and CDR2 (germline): MNHEY, SMNVEV (reference sequence).

The gene calls are TRBV5-6 and TRBJ1-1; D unclear. Germline CDR1 and CDR2: SGHDT and YYEEEE. V was trimmed by 3 bases and J by 6 bases, leaving 9 bases between them. The CDR3 is made up of 12 amino acids. Written as DNA, the CDR3 is TGTGCCAGCAGCTATAGTGTCTCTGAAGCTTTCTTT. Amino acid sequence: CASSYSVSEAFF.

This chain links TRBV5-4 with TRBJ1-1, with TRBD1 identical over 8 bases. V was clipped by 0 bases and J by 7 bases; unmatched bases: 5. This CDR3 region has 14 residues. Per germline, CDR1 SGHNT and CDR2 YYREEE (reference sequence). Here the CDR3 DNA reads TGTGCCAGCAGCTTGGCTCAGGGGGCGGGTGAAGCTTTCTTT. This sequence encodes CASSLAQGAGEAFF.

The chain has TRBV25-1 and TRBJ2-1; tentative D call: TRBD1 (6 bases). V lost 4 bases and J lost 5, with 12 bases in between. The CDR3 spans 14 residues. The germline V gene encodes CDR1 MGHDK and CDR2 SYGVNS. In DNA, the CDR3 is TGTGCCAGCAGTGCGACAGGTATCCACAATGAGCAGTTCTTC. It translates to CASSATGIHNEQFF.

The gene calls are TRBV9 and TRBJ2-2; D uncertain. Germline V gene sequence: CDR1 SGDLS, CDR2 YYNGEE. The CDR3 has 16 amino acids. Trimming removed 2 bases at V and 4 bases at J, with 15 bases between. CDR3 bases: TGTGCCAGCAGCGTTTTGCCCCCTTCCAGCACCGGGGAGCTGTTTTTT. Protein sequence: CASSVLPPSSTGELFF.

The DNA for the CDR3 is TGTGCCAGCAGTGACTCCCGGCTAGTGGCGGTAAATGAGCAGTTCTTC. Translating it yields CASSDSRLVAVNEQFF. The J gene is TRBJ2-1, the V gene TRBV6-4; D call uncertain. CDR3 length: 16 residues. Trimming pared 0 bases from V and 7 bases from J, leaving 16 bases between. Germline V lookup: CDR1 MRHNA, CDR2 SNTAGT.

V is TRBV11-2 and J is TRBJ2-5; 13 nucleotides match TRBD2. The CDR3 extends over 17 amino acids. Germline loops: CDR1 SGHAT, CDR2 FQNNGV. Trimming cost V 2 bases and J 4 bases; bases outside gene matches: 7. In nucleotides, the CDR3 is TGTGCCAGCAGCTTAACTAGCGGGAGGGCTGGCCTAGAGACCCAGTACTTC. Its protein is CASSLTSGRAGLETQYF.

V is TRBV19 and J is TRBJ1-1; possibly TRBD1 for D (5 bases). There are 17 residues in the CDR3. The V and J ends lost 3 bases and 5 bases respectively, with 22 bases between them. The germline V gene encodes CDR1 LNHDA and CDR2 SQIVND (reference sequence). The CDR3 DNA is TGTGCCAGTAGTATTACCCGGGGCCAGGGAGGTCAGACTGAAGCTTTCTTT. It codes for CASSITRGQGGQTEAFF. The whole variable domain, filled in from reference TRBV19 and TRBJ1-1, reads DGGITQSPKYLFRKEGQNVTLSCEQNLNHDAMYWYRQDPGQGLRLIYYSQIVNDFQKGDIAEGYSVSREKKESFPLTVTSAQKNPTAFYLCASSITRGQGGQTEAFFGQGTRLTVV.

The chain combines TRBV7-9 with TRBJ2-7, with 9 bases lining up with TRBD1. The CDR3 consists of 13 residues. Per the germline V gene, CDR1 is SEHNR and CDR2 is FQNEAQ (reference sequence). The trim removed 5 bases at V and 7 bases at J, leaving 6 bases unmatched. The CDR3 loop reads CASSRQGVREQYF. CDR3 nucleotide sequence: TGTGCCAGCAGCCGACAGGGGGTGAGGGAGCAGTACTTC.

The rearrangement links TRBV29-1 to TRBJ2-1, with TRBD1 as a possible D gene (5 bases). The CDR3 consists of 13 residues. Trimming stripped 4 bases from V and 3 bases from J, with 10 bases between. The germline V gene encodes CDR1 SQVTM and CDR2 ANQGSEA. The CDR3: CSVARANYNEQFF. In DNA form, the CDR3 reads TGCAGCGTTGCCAGGGCCAACTACAATGAGCAGTTCTTC.

The chain carries TRBV29-1 and TRBJ1-2; TRBD1 aligns across 12 bases. The germline V gene encodes CDR1 SQVTM and CDR2 ANQGSEA. V trimming: 0 bases; J trimming: 10 bases; junction bases outside the gene matches: 9. The CDR3 is 15 residues long. The CDR3 nucleotides read TGCAGCGTTGAAGATAATTGGGACAGGGGGCTCTCCTACACCTTC. Amino acids: CSVEDNWDRGLSYTF.

The CDR3 is CASSIGSWKSASGRYNEQFF. Here the CDR3 DNA reads TGTGCCAGTAGTATTGGGTCGTGGAAATCGGCTAGCGGGAGGTATAATGAGCAGTTCTTC. The chain couples TRBV19 to TRBJ2-1; 11 bases are a match to TRBD2. Looked up from germline, CDR1 is LNHDA and CDR2 is SQIVND (reference sequence). The V gene end was trimmed by 3 bases and the J gene end by 7 bases; junction bases not matched to a gene: 20. There are 20 residues in the CDR3.

This clone was observed a single time. This rearrangement joins TRBV5-6 to TRBJ1-2; weak D call: TRBD1 (5 bases). Germline CDR1 SGHDT, CDR2 YYEEEE. V was shortened by 3 bases and J by 1 base, with 13 bases between the two germline ends. The CDR3 is made up of 15 amino acids. The CDR3 region has the DNA TGTGCCAGCAGCTCCACAGGCACCGTTAACTATGGCTACACCTTC. Protein product: CASSSTGTVNYGYTF.